This record looks at one T cell receptor beta chain sequence and its context. Its antigen is not identified. TCRdb redid the calling of the reads with MiXCR, one entry per CDR3 protein. The table has fewer than 550,000 distinct CDR3 sequences, around 27% seen once. The data belong to a study of T cell repertoires in cytomegalovirus infection. Study summary: Based on public TCR beta signatures, there were indications of CMV infection and of a matching HLA type. Study-wide results and limits: Adding up the frequency of public TCR beta families identified people who carried CMV plus the relevant HLA.

CDR1 and CDR2 from the germline V gene are LGHNA and YSLEER. V shed 3 bases and J 7 bases; nucleotides not matched to a gene: 9. The CDR3 is 17 residues long. The source material was PBMCs. The receptor was isolated from a human donor in good health (CMV status not recorded). Some clones in this sample may be carry-over from other donors' samples. The rearrangement joins TRBV4-3 to TRBJ2-2; 12 positions match TRBD2. The DNA for the CDR3 is TGCGCCAGCAGCCACTCTGGACTAGCGGGATTGGGCGGGGAGCTGTTTTTT. Its translation is CASSHSGLAGLGGELFF.